This T cell receptor (beta chain) was profiled in a study of T cell changes during pregnancy in multiple sclerosis. The method was immunoSEQ multiplex PCR; TCRdb's version includes in-frame clones alone and lacks a portion of them. The sample records more than 25,000 clones, about 88% being singletons. Between the trimmed V and J ends, which lost 5 bases and 3 bases, there was a span of 15 bases. This CDR3 is built from 15 residues. Germline V CDR1 and CDR2: MNHEY, SVGAGI. The source was CD8+ T cells from peripheral blood mononuclear cells, collected in the third trimester of pregnancy. The clonotype originates from a female donor with multiple sclerosis, enrolled in a pregnancy study. The chain links TRBV6-5 to TRBJ2-3; the D is unclear. DNA of the CDR3: TGTGCCAGCAGTCCCCGTGTTGACTGGACAGATACGCAGTATTTT. It is translated as CASSPRVDWTDTQYF.